The 15 T cell receptor beta chains below all came from one sample that was sequenced in a study of graft-versus-host responses after intestinal transplantation. The table came from immunoSEQ multiplex PCR; TCRdb's copy has only in-frame clones and leaves some out. The repertoire consists of over 90,000 clones, with roughly 91% occurring once and the leading ten covering about 0.18%. The antigens of these receptors remain unknown. This specimen consisted of unstimulated CD4+ T cells sorted from spleen or lymph node cells, obtained before transplant. The source of these receptors is a human donor who was the organ donor for an intestinal transplant.

There are a few counts of this clone. This chain links TRBV28 with TRBJ2-2; 10 bases agree with TRBD1. The CDR3 runs 14 residues. Trimming took 6 bases from V and 7 from J; bases not matched to a gene: 5. Germline CDR1 is MDHEN and CDR2 is SYDVKM. Written as DNA, the CDR3 is TGTGCCAGCAGGGGGACAGGGGAAGTCGGGGAGCTGTTTTTT. Amino acids: CASRGTGEVGELFF.

This clone was seen a handful of times. This rearrangement joins TRBV19 to TRBJ1-1; D is possibly TRBD1 (6 bases). This CDR3 contains 13 residues. The V end lost 9 bases, the J end lost 5 bases, and 16 bases lay between the germline ends. Germline V CDR1 and CDR2: LNHDA, SQIVND (reference sequence). CDR3 DNA: TGTGCCAGCGTCAACATTAGGGGGACTGAAGCTTTCTTT. It yields the protein CASVNIRGTEAFF.

J is TRBJ2-7 and V is TRBV2; unclear D gene. The CDR3 runs to 14 residues. Germline CDR1 is SNHLY and CDR2 is FYNNEI. Trimming shortened V by 1 base and J by 0 bases, and 7 bases separated the two germline ends. CDR3 residues: CASSEGRSSYEQYF. Here the CDR3 DNA reads TGTGCCAGCAGTGAAGGTCGTAGCTCCTACGAGCAGTACTTC.

This rearrangement joins TRBV4-1 to TRBJ1-2; perhaps TRBD1 as D (5 bases). This CDR3 has 14 amino acids. V was shortened by 3 bases and J by 6 bases, with 14 bases between the two germline ends. CDR1 and CDR2 from the germline V gene are MGHRA and YSYEKL. CDR3 sequence: CASSQGTGWDGYTF. CDR3 in DNA: TGCGCCAGCAGCCAGGGGACTGGGTGGGATGGCTACACCTTC.

The rearrangement links TRBV11-3 to TRBJ2-3; D is unresolved. The CDR3 has 12 amino acids. Germline CDR1 is SGHNT and CDR2 is YENEEA. V was clipped by 3 bases and J by 6 bases, with 7 bases between them. The CDR3 region is CASSFGQDTQYF. CDR3 in DNA: TGTGCCAGCAGCTTTGGCCAGGATACGCAGTATTTT.

The J gene is TRBJ1-1, the V gene TRBV18; D is unresolved. Germline V gene data show CDR1 as KGHSH and CDR2 as LQKENI. The CDR3 has 13 residues. Trimming stripped 3 bases from V and 0 bases from J, with 5 bases between. CDR3: CASSPSVNTEAFF. The CDR3, as DNA: TGTGCCAGCTCACCCAGTGTGAACACTGAAGCTTTCTTT.

V usage is TRBV2 and J usage is TRBJ2-7; D is perhaps TRBD2 (5 bases). CDR1 and CDR2 from the germline V gene are SNHLY and FYNNEI. V was trimmed by 8 bases and J by 3 bases, leaving 14 bases between them. The CDR3 runs to 13 residues. The CDR3 DNA reads as TGTGCCAGCTTAGGAGGACTCCGCTACGAGCAGTACTTC. Protein sequence: CASLGGLRYEQYF.

This chain links TRBV7-9 with TRBJ2-1, with 12 bases identical to TRBD2. Per germline, CDR1 SEHNR and CDR2 FQNEAQ (reference sequence). The CDR3 consists of 17 residues. V lost 3 bases to trimming and J lost 9 bases; unmatched junction nucleotides: 12. The CDR3 here is CASSFSGLAGGGGEQFF. The CDR3 DNA sequence: TGTGCCAGCAGCTTCAGCGGGCTAGCGGGGGGGGGTGGTGAGCAGTTCTTC.

The chain has TRBV5-5 and TRBJ1-3; the match to TRBD1 covers 7 bases. The trim removed 2 bases at V and 4 bases at J, leaving 6 bases unmatched. The germline CDR1 and CDR2 sequences are SGHKS and YYEKEE (reference sequence). CDR3 length: 15 residues. The CDR3 bases are TGTGCCAGCAGCTTTGGCGGGACAGCGGGAAACACCATATATTTT. As protein: CASSFGGTAGNTIYF.

V usage is TRBV6-4 and J usage is TRBJ1-5; possible D gene TRBD1, 6 bases. This CDR3 is 15 amino acids long. Germline V gene sequence: CDR1 MRHNA, CDR2 SNTAGT. Trimming removed 0 bases from V and 6 bases from J, with 12 bases in between. Here the CDR3 DNA reads TGTGCCAGCAGTGACTCGAGCGGGGGGCTTCAGCCCCAGCATTTT. Its protein product is CASSDSSGGLQPQHF.

The rearrangement joins TRBV7-9 to TRBJ2-6; D remains unclear. Germline assignment: CDR1 SEHNR and CDR2 FQNEAQ (reference sequence). The length of the CDR3 is 13 residues. Trimming shortened V by 4 bases and J by 4 bases, and 5 bases separated the two germline ends. CDR3 sequence reads: CASSSSGANVLTF. CDR3 sequence (DNA): TGTGCCAGCAGCTCCTCGGGGGCCAACGTCCTGACTTTC.

The rearrangement links TRBV6-5 to TRBJ1-2, with 7 bases fitting TRBD1. The CDR3 contains 14 residues. J was trimmed by 4 bases and V by 5 bases; bases with no gene match: 7. Germline loops: CDR1 MNHEY, CDR2 SVGAGI. The CDR3 sequence: CASSPGTEVYGYTF. In nucleotides, the CDR3 is TGTGCCAGCAGTCCCGGGACAGAAGTCTATGGCTACACCTTC.

This chain connects TRBV7-8 to TRBJ1-2; tentatively, D is TRBD1 (5 bases). CDR1 SGHVS and CDR2 FQNEAQ come from the germline V gene. The CDR3 loop spans 14 amino acids. Between the trimmed V and J ends, which lost 1 base and 7 bases, there was a span of 13 bases. The CDR3 loop reads CASSLVGRGVGYTF. The CDR3 DNA reads as TGTGCCAGCAGCTTAGTAGGACGGGGGGTTGGCTACACCTTC.

The CDR3 DNA reads as TGTGCCAGCAGTCAGGCAGGGGGCACTGAAGCTTTCTTT. Translation: CASSQAGGTEAFF. This chain joins TRBV2 and TRBJ1-1; the match to TRBD1 covers 7 bases. The V segment lost 5 bases and the J segment 4 bases; nucleotides outside the gene matches: 4. Germline loops: CDR1 SNHLY, CDR2 FYNNEI. This CDR3 contains 13 residues.

The chain is built from TRBV6-5 and TRBJ1-6, with TRBD1 matching over 7 bases. V was clipped by 4 bases and J by 6 bases; unmatched bases: 6. The CDR3 contains 15 residues. The germline V gene has CDR1 MNHEY and CDR2 SVGAGI. The DNA for the CDR3 is TGTGCCAGCAGTTCGCTCGGACAGGTTAATTCACCCCTCCACTTT. This encodes CASSSLGQVNSPLHF.